This is a list of T cell receptor beta chains from one sample in a study of graft-versus-host responses after intestinal transplantation. The protocol was immunoSEQ multiplex PCR, while the TCRdb copy is restricted to in-frame clones and leaves out a portion. The sample consists of 20,000 to 25,000 clones, 55% to 70% of them appearing once. The starting material was alloreactive CD4+ T cells from a mixed lymphocyte reaction culture, obtained before intestinal transplant. Receptors were obtained from a human patient who received an intestinal transplant. The conserved cysteine and the conserved F or W are not part of the CDR3 here.

J | V | CDR3
TRBJ2-1 | TRBV19 | ASTTRSGGSSYNEQF
TRBJ2-6 | TRBV5-1 | ASSLPGEGANVLT
TRBJ1-1 | TRBV5-5 | ASSLFRGNTEAF
TRBJ1-2 | TRBV5-1 | ASSLVGHGYT
TRBJ2-3 | TRBV19 | ASSISPGADTQY
TRBJ1-2 | TRBV18 | ASSPETGVWDNYGYT
TRBJ2-7 | TRBV30 | AWGGQLYSYEQY
TRBJ2-5 | TRBV7-2 | ASSSGGYQETQY
TRBJ2-3 | TRBV6-5 | ASSYSWTGGPDTQY
TRBJ2-2 | TRBV7-2 | ASSFRGVANTGELF
TRBJ1-6 | TRBV11-3 | ASSLIRGSPLH
TRBJ1-5 | TRBV4-1 | ASSRGFYSNQPQH
TRBJ1-1 | TRBV29-1 | SVERRNTEAF
TRBJ1-5 | TRBV9 | ASSAGTGGWQPQH
TRBJ1-5 | TRBV19 | ASRFTQNQPQH
TRBJ1-2 | TRBV5-4 | ASSLALTGDFYGYT
TRBJ1-1 | TRBV4-1 | ASSHRQRNTEAF
TRBJ2-1 | TRBV4-2 | ASSRSLAGVQPVSYNEQF
TRBJ2-7 | TRBV28 | ASNPGGPPTYEQY
TRBJ2-1 | TRBV7-9 | ASSLASGGYNEQF
TRBJ2-6 | TRBV21-1 | ASSKGGSGANVLT
TRBJ2-7 | TRBV27 | ASSLRFGTLEQY
TRBJ2-7 | TRBV18 | ASSPQGASYEQY
TRBJ1-4 | TRBV6-1 | ASRHRGSADEKLF
TRBJ1-6 | TRBV7-8 | ASSLEGRNYNSPLH
TRBJ1-2 | TRBV7-9 | ASSPGRENYGYT
TRBJ2-1 | TRBV6-1 | ASSELAGEQF
TRBJ2-7 | TRBV28 | ASSHRESNEQY
TRBJ2-7 | TRBV7-2 | ASTYGVPYEQY
TRBJ1-4 | TRBV6-6 | ASSYSGGKEKLF
TRBJ2-3 | TRBV7-2 | ASSLWQGRVQDTQY
TRBJ2-5 | TRBV5-4 | ASSHQVGRQETQY
TRBJ2-3 | TRBV5-4 | ASSLYRERTDTQY
TRBJ2-7 | TRBV11-2 | ASSLAIYEQY
TRBJ1-1 | TRBV6-6 | ASSYLGGTEAF
TRBJ2-3 | TRBV29-1 | SVGGSGTDTQY
TRBJ2-2 | TRBV30 | AWTGGPGTGELF
TRBJ2-3 | TRBV27 | ASSFRSRSTDTQY
TRBJ1-1 | TRBV19 | ASSKALRSTEAF
TRBJ1-1 | TRBV18 | ASSPDRMNTEAF
TRBJ2-7 | TRBV7-4 | ASLPQQGSEQY